This T cell receptor beta chain was captured by sequencing in a study of blood T cell repertoires in COVID-19. Across the whole study: Samples taken during acute and convalescent COVID-19 were collected in the United States, Italy and Spain. The analysed material was cDNA or gDNA that came from T cells, B-cell-depleted T cells, or PBMCs.

V lost 5 bases and J lost 4; bases outside the gene matches: 2. CDR3 length equals 14 residues. Germline V gene sequence: CDR1 SGHTA, CDR2 FQGNSA. In the authors' workflow: Counts of nucleated cells, estimated from reference gene primer amplification, were obtained. Repertoires were generated with immunoSEQ multiplex PCR, while TCRdb's copy carries only in-frame clones and drops some. The V and J calls and clone size come from that table; D and trimming were worked out from the DNA. Of 80,000 to 95,000 clones in the sample, over 80% were seen once. The source of this sequence is a woman at least 80 years old with active or convalescent COVID-19. Material: peripheral blood. This sequence joins TRBV7-2 and TRBJ1-2, with 12 bases fitting TRBD1. CDR3 residues: CASSAGQGAYGYTF. Here the CDR3 DNA reads TGTGCCAGCAGCGCGGGACAGGGGGCCTATGGCTACACCTTC.